Listed below are T cell receptor beta chains from one sample, sequenced in a study of cytomegalovirus exposure and HLA in healthy donors. The method was immunoSEQ multiplex PCR; TCRdb's version includes in-frame clones alone and lacks a portion of them. The sample lists a few hundred thousand clones, approximately 80% occurring once. Sequencing input: PBMCs. The receptors were sampled from a man in his thirties or forties in good health and CMV-seronegative. Both conserved end residues are part of each CDR3. The order of the fields is J gene, D gene, clone size, CDR3 length, V gene, CDR3 DNA, CDR3 protein. The D gene is left open where the match is weak. Some rows mark clone size as missing; the rest say once, few, many or name a class of expanded clone.

J gene: TRBJ1-4
D gene: TRBD1
clone size: NA
CDR3 length: 14
V gene: TRBV6-5
CDR3 DNA: TGTGCCAGCAGTTACACACAGGGGGGTGAAAAACTGTTTTTT
CDR3 protein: CASSYTQGGEKLFF

J gene: TRBJ2-3
D gene: TRBD2
clone size: NA
CDR3 length: 15
V gene: TRBV9
CDR3 DNA: TGTGCCAGCAGCCTCCGGGGGGATGGCACAGATACGCAGTATTTT
CDR3 protein: CASSLRGDGTDTQYF

J gene: TRBJ1-1
D gene: NA
clone size: few
CDR3 length: 17
V gene: TRBV2
CDR3 DNA: TGTGCCAGCAGTGACGGAAACAACAGGGCAATGAACACTGAAGCTTTCTTT
CDR3 protein: CASSDGNNRAMNTEAFF

J gene: TRBJ2-7
D gene: TRBD2
clone size: NA
CDR3 length: 15
V gene: TRBV5-6
CDR3 DNA: TGTGCCAGCAGCTTGGGGGGACTAGTCATTAGCGAGCAGTACTTC
CDR3 protein: CASSLGGLVISEQYF

J gene: TRBJ1-3
D gene: NA
clone size: NA
CDR3 length: 14
V gene: TRBV28
CDR3 DNA: TGTGCCAGCTCGAGGCTAATTTCTGGAAACACCATATATTTT
CDR3 protein: CASSRLISGNTIYF

J gene: TRBJ1-4
D gene: NA
clone size: few
CDR3 length: 14
V gene: TRBV7-6
CDR3 DNA: TGTGCCAGCAGCTTAAGGGGAACTAATGAAAAACTGTTTTTT
CDR3 protein: CASSLRGTNEKLFF

J gene: TRBJ1-2
D gene: NA
clone size: NA
CDR3 length: 15
V gene: TRBV6-1
CDR3 DNA: TGTGCCAGCAGGGTTATAGGGGTTACGAACTATGGCTACACCTTC
CDR3 protein: CASRVIGVTNYGYTF

J gene: TRBJ1-2
D gene: TRBD1
clone size: NA
CDR3 length: 14
V gene: TRBV7-9
CDR3 DNA: TGTGCCAGCAGCGTACAGGGGCCGGGCTATGGCTACACCTTC
CDR3 protein: CASSVQGPGYGYTF

J gene: TRBJ2-5
D gene: TRBD2
clone size: NA
CDR3 length: 15
V gene: TRBV6-5
CDR3 DNA: TGTGCCAGCAGCATTCTAGCGGGGGGCCGGGAGACCCAGTACTTC
CDR3 protein: CASSILAGGRETQYF

J gene: TRBJ2-7
D gene: NA
clone size: NA
CDR3 length: 10
V gene: TRBV20-1
CDR3 DNA: TGCAGTGCTAGGAGCTACGAGCAGTACTTC
CDR3 protein: CSARSYEQYF

J gene: TRBJ2-7
D gene: NA
clone size: NA
CDR3 length: 13
V gene: TRBV11-2
CDR3 DNA: TGTGCCAGCAGCTTAGTTCAGGCCTACGAGCAGTACTTC
CDR3 protein: CASSLVQAYEQYF

J gene: TRBJ2-6
D gene: NA
clone size: few
CDR3 length: 15
V gene: TRBV7-9
CDR3 DNA: TGTTCCAGCAGCCGGACAGTCTCTGGGGCCAGCGTCCTGACTTTC
CDR3 protein: CSSSRTVSGASVLTF

J gene: TRBJ2-1
D gene: NA
clone size: NA
CDR3 length: 13
V gene: TRBV6-1
CDR3 DNA: TGTGCCAGCAAAGGGACTCCATACAATGAGCAGTTCTTC
CDR3 protein: CASKGTPYNEQFF

J gene: TRBJ1-1
D gene: TRBD1
clone size: NA
CDR3 length: 17
V gene: TRBV2
CDR3 DNA: TGTGCCAGCAGTGAAGCAGGGGGGACAGGGGTAATTGGTGAAGCTTTCTTT
CDR3 protein: CASSEAGGTGVIGEAFF

J gene: TRBJ2-5
D gene: TRBD1
clone size: NA
CDR3 length: 15
V gene: TRBV5-1
CDR3 DNA: TGCGCCAGCAGCTTGGAACAGGGGCGACAAGAGACCCAGTACTTC
CDR3 protein: CASSLEQGRQETQYF

J gene: TRBJ1-5
D gene: TRBD1
clone size: NA
CDR3 length: 15
V gene: TRBV19
CDR3 DNA: TGTGCCAGTAGTCTAACGACAGGGGTTAATCAGCCCCAGCATTTT
CDR3 protein: CASSLTTGVNQPQHF